This T cell receptor beta chain was profiled in a study of CD8+ T cells in alopecia areata. Extracted from the samples, RNA was reverse transcribed into cDNA to serve as the sequencing template. Generated by immunoSEQ multiplex PCR, the TCRdb table keeps only in-frame clones and is missing some. The sample yields roughly 250,000 clones, under 70% seen once. Peripheral blood and lesional scalp punch biopsies came from alopecia areata patients. In germline, CDR1 is SQVTM, CDR2 ANQGSEA. Trimming pared 0 bases from V and 4 bases from J, leaving 16 bases between. This CDR3 is built from 16 residues. The TCR sequence derives from a human donor with alopecia areata. Source: CD4+ T cells sorted from blood, taken at week 0. The rearrangement uses TRBV29-1 and TRBJ2-1; D is perhaps TRBD1 (6 bases). The CDR3 is CSVEDRRGGQYNEQFF. The CDR3 DNA sequence: TGCAGCGTTGAAGATCGGCGTGGGGGCCAGTACAATGAGCAGTTCTTC.